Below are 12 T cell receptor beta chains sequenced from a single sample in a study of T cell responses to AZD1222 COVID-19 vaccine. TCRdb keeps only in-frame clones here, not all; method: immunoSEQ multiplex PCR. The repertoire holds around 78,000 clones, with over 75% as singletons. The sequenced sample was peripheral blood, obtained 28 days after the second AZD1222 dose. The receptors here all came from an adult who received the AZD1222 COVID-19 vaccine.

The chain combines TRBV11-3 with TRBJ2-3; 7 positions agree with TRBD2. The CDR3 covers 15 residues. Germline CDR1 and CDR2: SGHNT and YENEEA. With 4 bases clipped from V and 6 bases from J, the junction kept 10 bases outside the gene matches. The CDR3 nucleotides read TGTGCCAGCAGCTCCTACCCGAAGGGAGGGGATACGCAGTATTTT. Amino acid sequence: CASSSYPKGGDTQYF.

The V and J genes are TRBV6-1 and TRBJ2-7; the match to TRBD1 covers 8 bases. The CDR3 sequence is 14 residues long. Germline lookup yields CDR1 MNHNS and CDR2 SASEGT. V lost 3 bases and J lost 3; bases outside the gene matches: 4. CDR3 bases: TGTGCCAGCAGTGAGGGGACAGGCCTCTACGAGCAGTACTTC. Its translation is CASSEGTGLYEQYF.

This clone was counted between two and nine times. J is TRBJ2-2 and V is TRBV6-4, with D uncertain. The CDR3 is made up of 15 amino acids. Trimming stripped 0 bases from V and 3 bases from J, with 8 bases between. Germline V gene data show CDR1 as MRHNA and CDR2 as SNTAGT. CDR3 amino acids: CASSDSAADTGELFF. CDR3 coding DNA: TGTGCCAGCAGTGACTCGGCAGCCGACACCGGGGAGCTGTTTTTT.

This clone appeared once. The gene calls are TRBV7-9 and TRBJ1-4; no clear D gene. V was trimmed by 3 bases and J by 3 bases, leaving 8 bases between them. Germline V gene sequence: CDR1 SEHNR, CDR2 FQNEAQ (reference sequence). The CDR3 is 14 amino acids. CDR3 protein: CASSLLGSNEKLFF. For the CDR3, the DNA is TGTGCCAGCAGCTTGCTTGGGTCTAATGAAAAACTGTTTTTT. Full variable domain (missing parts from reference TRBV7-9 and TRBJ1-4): DTGVSQNPRHKITKRGQNVTFRCDPISEHNRLYWYRQTLGQGPEFLTYFQNEAQLEKSRLLSDRFSAERPKGSFSTLEIQRTEQGDSAMYLCASSLLGSNEKLFFGSGTQLSVL.

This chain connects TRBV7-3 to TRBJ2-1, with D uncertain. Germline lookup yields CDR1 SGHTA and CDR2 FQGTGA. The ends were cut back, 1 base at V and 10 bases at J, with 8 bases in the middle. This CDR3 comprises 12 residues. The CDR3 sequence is CASSLMNQEQFF. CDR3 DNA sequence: TGTGCCAGCAGCTTAATGAATCAGGAGCAGTTCTTC. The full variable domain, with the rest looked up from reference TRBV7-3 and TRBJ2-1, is GAGVSQTPSNKVTEKGKYVELRCDPISGHTALYWYRQSLGQGPEFLIYFQGTGAADDSGLPNDRFFAVRPEGSVSTLKIQRTERGDSAVYLCASSLMNQEQFFGPGTRLTVL.

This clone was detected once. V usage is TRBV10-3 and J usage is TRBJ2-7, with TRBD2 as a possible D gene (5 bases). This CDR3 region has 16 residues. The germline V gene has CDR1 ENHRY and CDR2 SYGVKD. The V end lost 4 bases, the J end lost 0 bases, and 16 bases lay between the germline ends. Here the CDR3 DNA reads TGTGCCATCAGTGGACAACCCCAAGGGAGCTCCTACGAGCAGTACTTC. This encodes CAISGQPQGSSYEQYF.

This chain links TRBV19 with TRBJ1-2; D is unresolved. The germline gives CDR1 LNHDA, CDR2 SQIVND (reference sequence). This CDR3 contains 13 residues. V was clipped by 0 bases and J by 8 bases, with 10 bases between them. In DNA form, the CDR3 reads TGTGCCAGTAGTATAGACCGTGATTCGGGCTACACCTTC. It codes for CASSIDRDSGYTF.

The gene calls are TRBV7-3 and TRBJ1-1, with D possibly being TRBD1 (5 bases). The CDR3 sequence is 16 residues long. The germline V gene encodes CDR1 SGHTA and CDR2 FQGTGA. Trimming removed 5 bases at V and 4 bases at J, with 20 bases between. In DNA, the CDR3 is TGTGCCAGCAGCCCCCAAGGGGCAGGCGGGGTCACTGAAGCTTTCTTT. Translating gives CASSPQGAGGVTEAFF. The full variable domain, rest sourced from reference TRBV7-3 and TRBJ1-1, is GAGVSQTPSNKVTEKGKYVELRCDPISGHTALYWYRQSLGQGPEFLIYFQGTGAADDSGLPNDRFFAVRPEGSVSTLKIQRTERGDSAVYLCASSPQGAGGVTEAFFGQGTRLTVV.

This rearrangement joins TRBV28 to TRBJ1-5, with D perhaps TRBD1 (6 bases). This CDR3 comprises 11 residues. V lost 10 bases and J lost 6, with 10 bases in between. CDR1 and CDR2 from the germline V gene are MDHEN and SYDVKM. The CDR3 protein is CATRGTQPQHF. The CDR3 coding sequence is TGTGCCACCAGGGGAACTCAGCCCCAGCATTTT.

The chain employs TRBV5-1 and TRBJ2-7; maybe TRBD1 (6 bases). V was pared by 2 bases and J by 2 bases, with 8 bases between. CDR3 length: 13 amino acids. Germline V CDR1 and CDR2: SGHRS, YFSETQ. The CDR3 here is CASSLQGPYEQYF. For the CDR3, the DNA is TGCGCCAGCAGCTTACAGGGACCCTACGAGCAGTACTTC.

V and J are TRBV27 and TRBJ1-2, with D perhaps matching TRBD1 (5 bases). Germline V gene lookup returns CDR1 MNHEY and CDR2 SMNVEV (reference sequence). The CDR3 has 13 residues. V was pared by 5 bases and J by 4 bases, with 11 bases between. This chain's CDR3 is CASSPIGGYGYTF. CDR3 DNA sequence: TGTGCCAGCAGTCCCATTGGGGGCTATGGCTACACCTTC.

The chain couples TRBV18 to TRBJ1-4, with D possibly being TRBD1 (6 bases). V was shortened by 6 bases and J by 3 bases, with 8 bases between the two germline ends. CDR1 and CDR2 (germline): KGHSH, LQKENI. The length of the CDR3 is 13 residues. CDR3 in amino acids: CASSGAANEKLFF. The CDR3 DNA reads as TGTGCCAGCTCGGGGGCGGCTAATGAAAAACTGTTTTTT.